This TCR beta chain appears in the sequencing data of a study of T cell responses to AZD1222 COVID-19 vaccine. V was cut by 1 base and J by 3 bases, with 7 bases left in between. Germline V gene sequence: CDR1 LNHDA, CDR2 SQIVND (reference sequence). CDR3 length: 14 amino acids. A note on this clone: Its antigen is not identified.

Study-level points and caveats: Donors in the cohort were predominantly white British and more often female, and clonal diversity was possibly underestimated.

TCRdb keeps only in-frame clones here, not all; method: immunoSEQ multiplex PCR. Altogether approximately 120,000 clones are present, 80% to 95% being singletons, with the ten largest covering about 4.3%. This clonotype was sampled from an adult in good health. V is TRBV19 and J is TRBJ1-5; D is ambiguous. Sequencing used peripheral blood, obtained on day 0 of MenACWY control vaccination. The CDR3 loop reads CASSIGGFNQPQHF. The CDR3 nucleotides read TGTGCCAGTAGTATAGGGGGATTCAATCAGCCCCAGCATTTT.